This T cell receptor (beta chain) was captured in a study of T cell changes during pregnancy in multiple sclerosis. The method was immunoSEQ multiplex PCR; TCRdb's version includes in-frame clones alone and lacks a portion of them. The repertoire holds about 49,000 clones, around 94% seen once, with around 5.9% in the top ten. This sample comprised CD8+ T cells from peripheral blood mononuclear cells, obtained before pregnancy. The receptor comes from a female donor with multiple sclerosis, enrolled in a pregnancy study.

CDR3 residues: CASSVAGEGPYEQYF. DNA of the CDR3: TGTGCCAGCAGCGTAGCTGGGGAGGGTCCCTACGAGCAGTACTTC. The chain couples TRBV9 to TRBJ2-7; 7 positions match TRBD2. This CDR3 is built from 15 residues. The germline V gene has CDR1 SGDLS and CDR2 YYNGEE. Trimming cost V 0 bases and J 2 bases; bases outside gene matches: 5.